Presented here are 22 T cell receptor beta chains from one specimen sequenced in a study of cytomegalovirus exposure and HLA in healthy donors. PCR amplification relied on 60 Vbeta primers (plus 13 Jbeta primers). Profiling relied on immunoSEQ multiplex PCR, and the TCRdb table lists in-frame clones only, not all of them. The sample lists about 150,000 clones, 80% occurring once. Sequenced: PBMCs. The receptors come from a middle-aged woman in good health and CMV-seropositive.

The chain couples TRBV5-1 to TRBJ2-1; 12 positions match TRBD2. Germline V lookup: CDR1 SGHRS, CDR2 YFSETQ. After removal of 5 bases from V and 8 bases from J, the junction contained 8 bases not matched to a gene. This CDR3 is 15 amino acids long. The CDR3 DNA sequence: TGCGCCAGCAGTCCCCTACTAGCGGGAGGCTATGAGCAGTTCTTC. This gives the protein CASSPLLAGGYEQFF.

CDR3 protein: CASSALAVSYEQYF. The CDR3 nucleotides are TGTGCCAGCAGCGCCCTAGCGGTATCCTACGAGCAGTACTTC. This chain connects TRBV5-8 to TRBJ2-7; 7 bases map to TRBD2. Germline V gene data show CDR1 as SGHTS and CDR2 as YDEGEE. Losses at the gene ends were 4 bases for V and 1 base for J; bases not matched to a gene: 5. The CDR3 has 14 residues.

The chain joins TRBV28 to TRBJ2-3; 14 bases map to TRBD2. V lost 4 bases to trimming and J lost 0 bases; unmatched junction nucleotides: 9. The germline V gene encodes CDR1 MDHEN and CDR2 SYDVKM. CDR3 length: 19 residues. CDR3 nucleotide sequence: TGTGCCAGCAGTTCGGGACTAGCGGGAGAGGGAAGAAGCACAGATACGCAGTATTTT. Its protein is CASSSGLAGEGRSTDTQYF.

The V and J genes are TRBV28 and TRBJ1-1, with D tentatively TRBD1 (6 bases). The CDR3 has 14 amino acids. CDR1 is MDHEN and CDR2 is SYDVKM in the germline V gene. The V gene lost 5 bases and the J gene lost 5 bases, with 15 bases spanning the gap. The CDR3 region is CASSGRGGRTEAFF. The CDR3 nucleotides are TGTGCCAGCAGTGGTCGCGGGGGGCGAACTGAAGCTTTCTTT.

This clone has just a few counts. V is TRBV5-6 and J is TRBJ2-7, with 10 bases that match TRBD2. Germline values: CDR1 SGHDT, CDR2 YYEEEE. This CDR3 comprises 16 residues. The V segment lost 1 base and the J segment 6 bases; nucleotides outside the gene matches: 10. As DNA, the CDR3 is TGTGCCAGCAGCTTGTTGTCGGCTAGCGGGAGTAGCGAGCAGTACTTC. Translated, it gives CASSLLSASGSSEQYF. Looking up the rest from reference TRBV5-6 and TRBJ2-7 gives the full variable domain: DAGVTQSPTHLIKTRGQQVTLRCSPKSGHDTVSWYQQALGQGPQFIFQYYEEEERQRGNFPDRFSGHQFPNYSSELNVNALLLGDSALYLCASSLLSASGSSEQYFGPGTRLTVT.

The chain is built from TRBV10-2 and TRBJ2-7; 12 bases map to TRBD1. The junction had 4 bases not matched to a gene; V was cut back by 8 bases and J by 5 bases. The germline V gene encodes CDR1 WSHSY and CDR2 SAAADI. The CDR3 sequence is 13 residues long. The CDR3 region is CASGGQGADEQYF. The CDR3 nucleotides are TGCGCCAGCGGGGGACAGGGGGCTGACGAGCAGTACTTC.

This chain uses TRBV7-2 with TRBJ1-4, with TRBD1 matching over 7 bases. CDR3 length: 15 amino acids. Germline V gene lookup returns CDR1 SGHTA and CDR2 FQGNSA. V gave up 4 bases and J gave up 4 bases; unmatched junction bases: 6. CDR3 region: CASSSIGTVNEKLFF. DNA for the CDR3: TGTGCCAGCAGCTCTATCGGGACAGTTAATGAAAAACTGTTTTTT.

The V gene is TRBV5-1, the J gene TRBJ2-2; no firm D call. Looked up from germline, CDR1 is SGHRS and CDR2 is YFSETQ. This CDR3 contains 16 residues. Trimming cost V 3 bases and J 4 bases, with 16 bases left between them. CDR3 in amino acids: CASSSIVVVGTGELFF. The DNA of the CDR3 is TGCGCCAGCAGCTCGATTGTTGTGGTCGGCACCGGGGAGCTGTTTTTT. The full variable domain, its missing parts supplied by reference TRBV5-1 and TRBJ2-2, is KAGVTQTPRYLIKTRGQQVTLSCSPISGHRSVSWYQQTPGQGLQFLFEYFSETQRNKGNFPGRFSGRQFSNSRSEMNVSTLELGDSALYLCASSSIVVVGTGELFFGEGSRLTVL.

V is TRBV27 and J is TRBJ1-5; maybe TRBD1 (5 bases). Germline loops: CDR1 MNHEY, CDR2 SMNVEV (reference sequence). Trimming cost V 6 bases and J 1 base, with 16 bases left between them. This CDR3 region has 16 residues. CDR3 coding DNA: TGTGCCAGCAGCCGAATAGGGGCAATAAGCAATCAGCCCCAGCATTTT. Its protein product is CASSRIGAISNQPQHF.

The chain recombines TRBV11-2 with TRBJ2-2; D is possibly TRBD1 (6 bases). Trimming took off 6 bases at V and 1 base at J, with 9 bases between the two ends. The CDR3 loop spans 14 amino acids. The germline V gene has CDR1 SGHAT and CDR2 FQNNGV. The CDR3 DNA reads as TGTGCCAGCAGGCCGACAGGGAACACCGGGGAGCTGTTTTTT. Protein sequence: CASRPTGNTGELFF.

The rearrangement joins TRBV30 to TRBJ2-2, with 8 bases identical to TRBD2. The J segment lost 6 bases and the V segment lost 2 bases, leaving 8 bases of the junction unmatched. Germline values: CDR1 GTSNPN, CDR2 SVGIG (reference sequence). The CDR3 has 15 amino acids. CDR3 nucleotide sequence: TGTGCCTGGAGTCGGGAGGGCCACCCTGCCGGGGAGCTGTTTTTT. Protein: CAWSREGHPAGELFF.

The chain carries TRBV6-1 and TRBJ2-7; 10 bases line up with TRBD1. The CDR3 has 14 residues. Germline CDR1 reads MNHNS; CDR2 reads SASEGT. The ends lost 6 bases at V and 3 bases at J; junction bases unmatched: 5. Here the CDR3 reads CASSGDRGSYEQYF. The CDR3 coding sequence is TGTGCCAGCAGCGGGGACAGGGGAAGCTACGAGCAGTACTTC.

V is TRBV30 and J is TRBJ2-3; 7 bases are a match to TRBD2. This CDR3 has 14 amino acids. The trim removed 0 bases at V and 3 bases at J, leaving 3 bases unmatched. Germline CDR1 reads GTSNPN; CDR2 reads SVGIG (reference sequence). The CDR3 loop reads CAWSVAGITDTQYF. CDR3 in DNA: TGTGCCTGGAGTGTAGCGGGAATTACAGATACGCAGTATTTT.

The chain combines TRBV5-1 with TRBJ2-7, with 8 bases identical to TRBD2. The J segment lost 5 bases and the V segment lost 3 bases, leaving 4 bases of the junction unmatched. CDR3 length: 13 residues. CDR1 and CDR2 (germline): SGHRS, YFSETQ. The CDR3 reads CASSSSGRDEQYF. CDR3 nucleotides: TGCGCCAGCAGCTCTAGCGGGCGAGACGAGCAGTACTTC. Drawing the rest from reference TRBV5-1 and TRBJ2-7, the complete variable domain is KAGVTQTPRYLIKTRGQQVTLSCSPISGHRSVSWYQQTPGQGLQFLFEYFSETQRNKGNFPGRFSGRQFSNSRSEMNVSTLELGDSALYLCASSSSGRDEQYFGPGTRLTVT.

This rearrangement joins TRBV30 to TRBJ1-6; a weak D match, TRBD1 (6 bases). Germline CDR1 reads GTSNPN; CDR2 reads SVGIG (reference sequence). The germline V and J ends were trimmed by 6 bases and 7 bases, with 13 bases remaining between them. The CDR3 spans 13 residues. The CDR3: CACSGEWNSPLHF. The CDR3 DNA sequence: TGTGCCTGTTCAGGGGAGTGGAATTCACCCCTCCACTTT. The complete variable domain, with remaining parts taken from reference TRBV30 and TRBJ1-6, reads SQTIHQWPATLVQPVGSPLSLECTVEGTSNPNLYWYRQAAGRGLQLLFYSVGIGQISSEVPQNLSASRPQDRQFILSSKKLLLSDSGFYLCACSGEWNSPLHFGNGTRLTVT.

The chain recombines TRBV6-1 with TRBJ2-2, with 9 bases identical to TRBD1. The V gene's germline CDR1 is MNHNS and CDR2 SASEGT. The CDR3 has 17 residues. V was clipped by 3 bases and J by 5 bases; unmatched bases: 10. CDR3 protein: CASSENTGTGRTGELFF. The CDR3 DNA reads TGTGCCAGCAGTGAGAACACCGGGACAGGGAGAACCGGGGAGCTGTTTTTT.

This clone has just a few counts. J is TRBJ1-5 and V is TRBV21-1; TRBD1 is the table's D call and was not checked against the DNA. TRBV21-1 is reported as a pseudogene. The CDR3 runs to 14 residues. Here the CDR3 DNA reads TGTGCCAGCAGCAAAGGGGCAGGGCTTCAGCCCCAGCATTTT. Amino acid sequence: CASSKGAGLQPQHF.

This chain connects TRBV27 to TRBJ1-5, with 7 nucleotides matching TRBD1. CDR3 length equals 15 residues. J was trimmed by 10 bases and V by 8 bases; bases with no gene match: 17. The germline gives CDR1 MNHEY, CDR2 SMNVEV (reference sequence). DNA of the CDR3: TGTGCCAGCTCGCCGCGTAGGGACAGCGCTGATCCCCAGCATTTT. This codes for CASSPRRDSADPQHF.

The rearrangement joins TRBV6-1 to TRBJ2-7; 8 bases map to TRBD1. The CDR3 is 15 residues long. The germline V gene encodes CDR1 MNHNS and CDR2 SASEGT. Trimming at V came to 0 bases and at J to 6 bases, leaving 7 bases not matched to a gene. The CDR3 sequence is CASSEARTGTGEQYF. The DNA for the CDR3 is TGTGCCAGCAGTGAAGCGAGGACAGGGACAGGCGAGCAGTACTTC.

This clone was picked up one time. The chain links TRBV7-9 to TRBJ2-3; D is possibly TRBD2 (6 bases). V was clipped by 5 bases and J by 3 bases, with 18 bases between them. The CDR3 is 16 amino acids. Germline CDR1 and CDR2: SEHNR and FQNEAQ (reference sequence). The CDR3 sequence: CASSLGEAEETDTQYF. The CDR3 DNA reads TGTGCCAGCAGCCTCGGGGAGGCGGAAGAGACAGATACGCAGTATTTT.

DNA of the CDR3: TGCAGCGTTGAAGGGACAGGTGAAGCTAACTATGGCTACACCTTC. Amino acid sequence: CSVEGTGEANYGYTF. The gene calls are TRBV29-1 and TRBJ1-2; 7 bases agree with TRBD1. Per germline, CDR1 SQVTM and CDR2 ANQGSEA. V trimming: 1 base; J trimming: 0 bases; junction bases outside the gene matches: 5. This CDR3 is 15 amino acids long.

In this sample, this clone turned up a few times. CDR3 protein: CASSRGLADSGANVLTF. CDR3 DNA sequence: TGTGCCAGCAGCAGGGGACTAGCGGACTCTGGGGCCAACGTCCTGACTTTC. The chain uses TRBV5-6 and TRBJ2-6, with 11 positions matching TRBD2. In germline, CDR1 is SGHDT, CDR2 YYEEEE. Trimming took 4 bases from V and 0 from J; bases not matched to a gene: 3. This CDR3 spans 17 amino acids.